A single T cell receptor beta chain is shown here with its context. Its specificity is unknown. This sample is part of a study of beta chain features in type 1 diabetes. Study outcomes and limitations: Possible PCR preference for shorter templates applied equally to patients and controls. All four CD4+ subsets of Type 1 diabetes patients contained TCRB CDR3s that were moderately but significantly shorter.

Expressed TCRB transcripts were sequenced because the entire RNA isolate underwent reverse transcription. TCRdb's table, derived via immunoSEQ multiplex PCR, lists solely in-frame clones and lacks some. Of 250,000 to 300,000 clones in the sample, more than 13% were seen once. The sample comprised naive CD4+ T cells from blood. This receptor was identified in a man aged 25 to 40 with type 1 diabetes.

DNA for the CDR3: TGCGCCAGCAGCTTGGCCTCGAGGGCGTCGGACACCGGGGAGCTGTTTTTT. Translating gives CASSLASRASDTGELFF. The rearrangement links TRBV5-1 to TRBJ2-2; D may be TRBD2 (5 bases). The CDR3 has 17 residues. Germline V gives CDR1 SGHRS, CDR2 YFSETQ. The V end lost 0 bases, the J end lost 3 bases, and 15 bases lay between the germline ends.